The sequence of this TCR beta chain was determined in a study of OX40 agonist ivuxolimab in advanced cancers. Some clones are missing from TCRdb's copy, which holds only in-frame ones; the method was immunoSEQ multiplex PCR. Here the sample spans 75,000 to 100,000 clones, approximately 80% being singletons. Germline V gives CDR1 SGHTA, CDR2 FQGNSA. The CDR3 has 15 amino acids. V lost 2 bases, J lost 4 bases, and 4 bases stayed unmatched. This clone was detected a few times. The origin of this receptor is an adult with an advanced solid tumor such as melanoma, head and neck, liver or kidney cancer. The specimen was CD4+ or CD8+ T cells sorted from blood, collected in a trial of the OX40 agonist ivuxolimab. This chain connects TRBV7-2 to TRBJ2-2, with 7 bases that match TRBD1. The CDR3, as DNA: TGTGCCAGCAGCTTACAGGGGGACGTCACCGGGGAGCTGTTTTTT. Amino acids: CASSLQGDVTGELFF.